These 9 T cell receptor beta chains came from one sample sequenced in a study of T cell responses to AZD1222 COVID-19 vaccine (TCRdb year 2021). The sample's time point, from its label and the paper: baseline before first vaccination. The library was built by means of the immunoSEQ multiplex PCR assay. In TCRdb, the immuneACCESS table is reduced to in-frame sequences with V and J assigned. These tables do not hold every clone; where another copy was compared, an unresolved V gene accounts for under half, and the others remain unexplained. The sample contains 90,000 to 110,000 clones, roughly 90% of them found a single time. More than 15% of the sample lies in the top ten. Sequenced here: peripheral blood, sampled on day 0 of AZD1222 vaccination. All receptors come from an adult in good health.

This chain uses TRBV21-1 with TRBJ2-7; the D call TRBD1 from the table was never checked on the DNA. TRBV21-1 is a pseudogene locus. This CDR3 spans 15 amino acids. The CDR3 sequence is CASSLAPGDFHEQYF. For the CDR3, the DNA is TGTGCCAGCAGCCTGGCCCCAGGGGATTTCCACGAGCAGTACTTC.

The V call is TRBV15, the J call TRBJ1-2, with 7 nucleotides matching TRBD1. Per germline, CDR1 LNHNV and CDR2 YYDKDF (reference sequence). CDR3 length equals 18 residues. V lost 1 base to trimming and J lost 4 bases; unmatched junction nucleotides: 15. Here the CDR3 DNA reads TGTGCCACCAGCAGAGCCGTAGGGGCGAGGGGGCGTTTCTATGGCTACACCTTC. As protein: CATSRAVGARGRFYGYTF.

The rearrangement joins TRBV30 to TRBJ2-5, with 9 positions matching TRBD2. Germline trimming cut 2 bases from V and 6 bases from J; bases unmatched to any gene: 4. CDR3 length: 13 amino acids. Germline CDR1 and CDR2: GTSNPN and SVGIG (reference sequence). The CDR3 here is CAWSMLAGQTQYF. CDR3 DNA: TGTGCCTGGAGTATGCTAGCGGGGCAGACCCAGTACTTC.

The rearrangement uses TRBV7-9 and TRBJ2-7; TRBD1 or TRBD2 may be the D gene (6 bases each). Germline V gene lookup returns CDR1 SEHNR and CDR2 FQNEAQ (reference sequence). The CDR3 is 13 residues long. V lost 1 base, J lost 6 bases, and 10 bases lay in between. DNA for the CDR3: TGTGCCAGCAGCTTAGAGTGGGGGGCCGAGCAGTACTTC. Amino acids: CASSLEWGAEQYF.

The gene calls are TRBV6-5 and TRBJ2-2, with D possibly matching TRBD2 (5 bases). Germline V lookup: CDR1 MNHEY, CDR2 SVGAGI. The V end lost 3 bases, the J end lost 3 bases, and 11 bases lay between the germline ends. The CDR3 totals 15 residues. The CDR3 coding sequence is TGTGCCAGCAGTTATTACGAGGGTGACACCGGGGAGCTGTTTTTT. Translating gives CASSYYEGDTGELFF.

The CDR3 DNA reads TGTGCCAGCAGTCTAGCGGGGACAGATACGCAGTATTTT. Amino acid sequence: CASSLAGTDTQYF. The chain employs TRBV2 and TRBJ2-3; 9 positions agree with TRBD2. This CDR3 spans 13 amino acids. The ends lost 5 bases at V and 3 bases at J; junction bases unmatched: 0. Germline V gene sequence: CDR1 SNHLY, CDR2 FYNNEI.

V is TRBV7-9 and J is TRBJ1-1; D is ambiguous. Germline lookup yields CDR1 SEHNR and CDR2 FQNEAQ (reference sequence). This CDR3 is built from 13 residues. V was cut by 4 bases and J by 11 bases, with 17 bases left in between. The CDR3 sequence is CASSSLAYLGAFF. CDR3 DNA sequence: TGTGCCAGCAGCTCCCTAGCCTACCTAGGGGCTTTCTTT.

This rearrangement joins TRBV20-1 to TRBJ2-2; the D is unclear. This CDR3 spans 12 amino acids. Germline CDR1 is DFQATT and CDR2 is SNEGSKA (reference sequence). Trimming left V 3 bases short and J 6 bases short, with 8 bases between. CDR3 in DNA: TGCAGTGCTAGTGGTGGTTCCGGGGAGCTGTTTTTT. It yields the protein CSASGGSGELFF.

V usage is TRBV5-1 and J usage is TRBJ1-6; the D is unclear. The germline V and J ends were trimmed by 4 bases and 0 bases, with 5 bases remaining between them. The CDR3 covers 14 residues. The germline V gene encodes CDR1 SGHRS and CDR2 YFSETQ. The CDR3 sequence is CASSRGSYNSPLHF. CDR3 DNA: TGCGCCAGCAGCCGGGGCTCCTATAATTCACCCCTCCACTTT.